Shown below are 27 T cell receptor beta chains from a single sample sequenced in a study of T cell changes during pregnancy in multiple sclerosis. TCRdb keeps only in-frame clones here, not all; method: immunoSEQ multiplex PCR. The sample has some 10,000 clones, more than 80% seen once. The sequencing here drew on CD8+ T cells from peripheral blood mononuclear cells, taken in the third trimester of pregnancy. These TCRs come from a female donor in good health, enrolled as a control in a pregnancy study.

The chain recombines TRBV6-4 with TRBJ2-2; 10 bases match TRBD2. The J segment lost 3 bases and the V segment lost 5 bases, leaving 3 bases of the junction unmatched. From germline, CDR1 is MRHNA and CDR2 SNTAGT. This CDR3 is built from 15 residues. CDR3: CASSNLAGDTGELFF. As DNA, the CDR3 is TGTGCCAGCAGTAATCTAGCGGGGGACACCGGGGAGCTGTTTTTT.

About this clone itself: One junction end disagrees with the germline gene, perhaps due to a read error. This rearrangement joins TRBV4-1 to TRBJ1-1; possibly TRBD1 for D (6 bases). The CDR3 is 16 residues long. CDR1 is MGHRA and CDR2 is YSYEKL in the germline V gene. For the CDR3, the DNA is TGCGCCAGCAGTCAAGGGCCAGGCGGGGGCATCACTGAAGCTTTCTTT. It codes for CASSQGPGGGITEAFF.

The rearrangement links TRBV2 to TRBJ2-1; 9 bases are shared with TRBD2. There are 13 residues in the CDR3. The J segment lost 7 bases and the V segment lost 6 bases, leaving 4 bases of the junction unmatched. The germline V gene encodes CDR1 SNHLY and CDR2 FYNNEI. CDR3 loop: CASSLLAGNEQFF. CDR3 DNA: TGTGCCAGCAGCCTGCTAGCGGGGAATGAGCAGTTCTTC.

The V call is TRBV7-6, the J call TRBJ1-1; 7 nucleotides align to TRBD1. This CDR3 is 12 amino acids long. CDR1 is SGHVS, CDR2 FNYEAQ, per germline. V dropped 8 bases and J dropped 6; count of bases not matched to a gene: 6. CDR3 sequence reads: CASGDSGPEAFF. The DNA for the CDR3 is TGTGCCAGCGGGGACAGCGGTCCTGAAGCTTTCTTT. Full variable domain (remainder filled in from reference TRBV7-6 and TRBJ1-1): GAGVSQSPRYKVTKRGQDVALRCDPISGHVSLYWYRQALGQGPEFLTYFNYEAQQDKSGLPNDRFSAERPEGSISTLTIQRTEQRDSAMYRCASGDSGPEAFFGQGTRLTVV.

This chain uses TRBV6-4 with TRBJ2-2, with TRBD1 matching 11 bases. Germline loops: CDR1 MRHNA, CDR2 SNTAGT. The CDR3 length is 15 residues. The J segment lost 4 bases and the V segment lost 2 bases, leaving 0 bases of the junction unmatched. For the CDR3, the DNA is TGTGCCAGCAGTGACGGGACAGGGGGCACCGGGGAGCTGTTTTTT. Its protein is CASSDGTGGTGELFF.

V usage is TRBV6-5 and J usage is TRBJ2-1, with 8 positions matching TRBD2. The V and J ends lost 0 bases and 5 bases, in that order; junction bases with no gene match: 6. The CDR3 is 16 residues long. Germline V gene sequence: CDR1 MNHEY, CDR2 SVGAGI. The chain's CDR3 is CASSYSLAGPNNEQFF. DNA for the CDR3: TGTGCCAGCAGTTACTCTTTAGCGGGGCCGAACAATGAGCAGTTCTTC.

The chain is built from TRBV7-3 and TRBJ2-1, with D unresolved. The germline V gene encodes CDR1 SGHTA and CDR2 FQGTGA. The CDR3 loop spans 17 amino acids. Trimming took off 6 bases at V and 0 bases at J, with 18 bases between the two ends. This chain's CDR3 is CASRKPAQPSSYNEQFF. The CDR3 DNA sequence: TGTGCCAGCAGGAAACCCGCACAGCCCAGCTCCTACAATGAGCAGTTCTTC. Full variable domain (remainder filled in from reference TRBV7-3 and TRBJ2-1): GAGVSQTPSNKVTEKGKYVELRCDPISGHTALYWYRQSLGQGPEFLIYFQGTGAADDSGLPNDRFFAVRPEGSVSTLKIQRTERGDSAVYLCASRKPAQPSSYNEQFFGPGTRLTVL.

This chain links TRBV6-1 with TRBJ2-1, with a weak D call TRBD2 (5 bases). With 1 base removed from V and 3 bases from J, the gap between germline ends came to 10 bases. Germline assignment: CDR1 MNHNS and CDR2 SASEGT. The CDR3 has 15 residues. CDR3 sequence reads: CASSEGDGNYNEQFF. DNA for the CDR3: TGTGCCAGCAGTGAAGGAGACGGGAACTACAATGAGCAGTTCTTC.

The genes are TRBV5-1 and TRBJ1-1; 11 bases map to TRBD1. Per germline, CDR1 SGHRS and CDR2 YFSETQ. Unmatched junction bases numbered 12, after V lost 0 bases and J lost 5 bases. This CDR3 region has 18 residues. The CDR3 here is CASSLEAGWDRGDTEAFF. For the CDR3, the DNA is TGCGCCAGCAGCTTGGAGGCCGGATGGGACAGGGGGGATACTGAAGCTTTCTTT.

V and J are TRBV9 and TRBJ2-7, with D possibly being TRBD1 (6 bases). There are 15 residues in the CDR3. Germline CDR1 and CDR2: SGDLS and YYNGEE. Trimming stripped 3 bases from V and 1 base from J, with 14 bases between. CDR3 protein: CASSAEDSESYEQYF. The CDR3 DNA reads TGTGCCAGCAGCGCCGAGGACAGTGAGTCCTACGAGCAGTACTTC.

The chain has TRBV6-1 and TRBJ2-1; the match to TRBD2 covers 9 bases. The V gene's germline CDR1 is MNHNS and CDR2 SASEGT. CDR3 size: 15 residues. J gave up 4 bases and V 4 bases, and 5 bases lay outside the gene matches. The CDR3 loop is CASSADAGGYNEQFF. The DNA for the CDR3 is TGTGCCAGCAGTGCCGATGCGGGAGGGTACAATGAGCAGTTCTTC.

This clone has only one observation. The chain employs TRBV9 and TRBJ1-2; 10 nucleotides match TRBD1. The junction had 22 bases not matched to a gene; V was cut back by 0 bases and J by 5 bases. Germline assignment: CDR1 SGDLS and CDR2 YYNGEE. The CDR3 extends over 21 amino acids. The CDR3 nucleotides are TGTGCCAGCAGCGTAGGTCTGTATGGGAGGACAGGGGGTCAGCCGTATTATGGCTACACCTTC. Amino acids: CASSVGLYGRTGGQPYYGYTF.

The J gene is TRBJ2-3, the V gene TRBV13, with 9 bases lining up with TRBD2. The CDR3 has 17 residues. Germline assignment: CDR1 PRHDT and CDR2 FYEKMQ (reference sequence). V trimming: 5 bases; J trimming: 5 bases; junction bases outside the gene matches: 14. The CDR3 nucleotides read TGTGCCAGCAGCGTCGGGGTGGCGGGGGGGCCCGGAGATACGCAGTATTTT. Translating it yields CASSVGVAGGPGDTQYF.

The chain couples TRBV2 to TRBJ2-1, with 10 bases lining up with TRBD2. This CDR3 has 16 amino acids. Trimming at V came to 6 bases and at J to 3 bases, leaving 8 bases not matched to a gene. In germline, CDR1 is SNHLY, CDR2 FYNNEI. This CDR3 reads CASRGSGGADYNEQFF. The CDR3 DNA follows: TGTGCCAGCAGGGGGAGCGGGGGGGCGGACTACAATGAGCAGTTCTTC. The whole variable domain, remainder taken from reference TRBV2 and TRBJ2-1, is EPEVTQTPSHQVTQMGQEVILRCVPISNHLYFYWYRQILGQKVEFLVSFYNNEISEKSEIFDDQFSVERPDGSNFTLKIRSTKLEDSAMYFCASRGSGGADYNEQFFGPGTRLTVL.

The gene calls are TRBV5-1 and TRBJ1-2; TRBD1 matches at 7 bases. The trim removed 4 bases at V and 4 bases at J, leaving 4 bases unmatched. CDR1 and CDR2 from the germline V gene are SGHRS and YFSETQ. The CDR3 is 13 residues long. Written as DNA, the CDR3 is TGCGCCAGCAGCCCCAGGGGGGCCTATGGCTACACCTTC. It codes for CASSPRGAYGYTF.

The chain is built from TRBV5-1 and TRBJ1-2; the match to TRBD1 covers 7 bases. The CDR3 contains 13 residues. The germline gives CDR1 SGHRS, CDR2 YFSETQ. V shed 4 bases, J shed 8 bases, and the junction held 8 bases outside the gene matches. In DNA form, the CDR3 reads TGCGCCAGCAGCCCGGCTACAGGGGAAGGCTACACCTTC. Encoded protein: CASSPATGEGYTF.

CDR3 nucleotides: TGTGCCAGCAGCGTCGGGACTACCTCCTACGAGCAGTACTTC. Translated, it gives CASSVGTTSYEQYF. The chain joins TRBV9 to TRBJ2-7; 7 bases are a match to TRBD2. The CDR3 is 14 residues long. V shed 2 bases, J shed 0 bases, and the junction held 2 bases outside the gene matches. Germline V gene data show CDR1 as SGDLS and CDR2 as YYNGEE.

V gene TRBV27 combines with J gene TRBJ2-5; no reliable D call. The closer fit of TRBJ2-7 to the DNA end suggests the J call may be wrong. Germline assignment: CDR1 MNHEY and CDR2 SMNVEV (reference sequence). The CDR3 spans 14 residues. The CDR3 spells CASSSTLSSYEQYF. The CDR3 DNA sequence: TGTGCCAGCAGTTCAACTTTAAGCTCCTACGAGCAGTACTTC.

The chain joins TRBV2 to TRBJ2-7, with 9 bases aligning to TRBD2. CDR3 size: 16 residues. CDR1 is SNHLY, CDR2 FYNNEI, per germline. V lost 0 bases, J lost 0 bases, and 3 bases stayed unmatched. CDR3 DNA: TGTGCCAGCAGTGAAGCGGCTAGCGGGAACTCCTACGAGCAGTACTTC. Its protein product is CASSEAASGNSYEQYF.

This chain connects TRBV10-3 to TRBJ2-1, with D tentatively TRBD1 (6 bases). Trimming shortened V by 10 bases and J by 5 bases, and 12 bases separated the two germline ends. The CDR3 extends over 12 amino acids. Germline CDR1 is ENHRY and CDR2 is SYGVKD. The CDR3 here is CATTGSHNEQFF. CDR3 coding DNA: TGTGCCACCACAGGGTCTCACAATGAGCAGTTCTTC.

A single count supports this clone. V is TRBV27 and J is TRBJ2-2; possibly TRBD2 for D (5 bases). Looked up from germline, CDR1 is MNHEY and CDR2 is SMNVEV (reference sequence). The CDR3 has 18 amino acids. The ends were cut back, 0 bases at V and 0 bases at J, with 14 bases in the middle. CDR3 DNA: TGTGCCAGCAGTTTATCTCCAGGACTGGGAGCGAACACCGGGGAGCTGTTTTTT. It is translated as CASSLSPGLGANTGELFF.

The V and J genes are TRBV14 and TRBJ1-1; perhaps TRBD1 as D (5 bases). Trimming stripped 3 bases from V and 3 bases from J, with 8 bases between. CDR3 length: 13 amino acids. From germline, CDR1 is SGHDN and CDR2 FVKESK. CDR3 nucleotides: TGTGCCAGCAGCCAGGCAGGGCACACTGAAGCTTTCTTT. Translating gives CASSQAGHTEAFF.

The V gene is TRBV7-3, the J gene TRBJ2-7; no clear D gene. The CDR3 runs to 13 residues. The V and J ends lost 4 bases and 2 bases respectively, with 9 bases between them. The germline V gene has CDR1 SGHTA and CDR2 FQGTGA. The CDR3 bases are TGTGCCAGCAGCTCGGGTCTGACCTACGAGCAGTACTTC. Translation gives CASSSGLTYEQYF.

The chain employs TRBV7-9 and TRBJ2-5; tentatively, D is TRBD1 (5 bases). V dropped 2 bases and J dropped 2 bases, with 9 bases sitting between them. Germline V gene data show CDR1 as SEHNR and CDR2 as FQNEAQ (reference sequence). The CDR3 is made up of 14 amino acids. In DNA, the CDR3 is TGTGCCAGCAGCTTAACTCAGGGTCAAGAGACCCAGTACTTC. Protein: CASSLTQGQETQYF.

In this sample, this clone turned up once. The chain joins TRBV19 to TRBJ2-7; 7 nucleotides align to TRBD2. Germline lookup yields CDR1 LNHDA and CDR2 SQIVND (reference sequence). The junction had 0 bases not matched to a gene; V was cut back by 3 bases and J by 4 bases. The CDR3 is made up of 12 amino acids. In DNA form, the CDR3 reads TGTGCCAGTAGTATGGGGGGGTACGAGCAGTACTTC. This sequence encodes CASSMGGYEQYF. The variable domain in full, with the rest retrieved from reference TRBV19 and TRBJ2-7, is DGGITQSPKYLFRKEGQNVTLSCEQNLNHDAMYWYRQDPGQGLRLIYYSQIVNDFQKGDIAEGYSVSREKKESFPLTVTSAQKNPTAFYLCASSMGGYEQYFGPGTRLTVT.

V is TRBV19 and J is TRBJ2-1, with 14 nucleotides matching TRBD2. The CDR3 extends over 17 amino acids. CDR1 is LNHDA and CDR2 is SQIVND in the germline V gene (reference sequence). The V and J ends lost 8 bases and 6 bases, in that order; junction bases with no gene match: 12. CDR3 nucleotides: TGTGCCAGTCGAGGGACTAGCGGGAGAATTTTGGGCAATGAGCAGTTCTTC. It translates to CASRGTSGRILGNEQFF.

Within the sample, this clone is medium-sized. The same CDR3 is also encoded by other DNA sequences in this sample. This chain uses TRBV6-4 with TRBJ2-3; the match to TRBD2 covers 12 bases. The CDR3 spans 15 residues. Germline CDR1 and CDR2: MRHNA and SNTAGT. V lost 4 bases and J lost 1; bases outside the gene matches: 0. The CDR3 is CASSGTSGGTDTQYF. The CDR3 coding sequence is TGTGCCAGCAGTGGGACTAGCGGGGGCACAGATACGCAGTATTTT.